The T cell receptor beta chain described here comes from a study of T cell changes during pregnancy in multiple sclerosis. The CDR3 has 14 residues. V dropped 3 bases and J dropped 7 bases, with 12 bases sitting between them. Germline-derived CDR1 and CDR2 are MNHEY and SMNVEV (reference sequence). Generated by immunoSEQ multiplex PCR, the TCRdb table keeps only in-frame clones and is missing some. The data contain about 100,000 clones, approximately 91% of them seen just once; the ten biggest clones take up 3% to 3.5%. The receptor's source is a female donor with multiple sclerosis, enrolled in a pregnancy study. Material: peripheral blood, obtained after pregnancy. This chain links TRBV27 with TRBJ1-4, with TRBD1 as a possible D gene (6 bases). CDR3 in amino acids: CASSLAGASEKLFF. CDR3 in DNA: TGTGCCAGCAGTTTGGCGGGGGCGAGTGAAAAACTGTTTTTT.